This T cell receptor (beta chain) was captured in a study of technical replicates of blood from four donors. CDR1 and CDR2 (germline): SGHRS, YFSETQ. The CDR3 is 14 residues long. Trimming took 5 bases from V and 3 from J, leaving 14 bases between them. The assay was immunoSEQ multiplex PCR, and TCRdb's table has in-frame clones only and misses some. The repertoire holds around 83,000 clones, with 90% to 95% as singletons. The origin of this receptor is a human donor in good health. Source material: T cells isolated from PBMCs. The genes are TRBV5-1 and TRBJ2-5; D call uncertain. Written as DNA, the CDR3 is TGCGCCAGCAGTTTAGCCTTCGCCGAAGAGACCCAGTACTTC. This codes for CASSLAFAEETQYF.